The rows below give T cell receptor beta chains drawn from one sample of a study of cytomegalovirus exposure and HLA in healthy donors. Sequencing was performed with immunoSEQ multiplex PCR; in TCRdb, only in-frame clones are kept and a portion is missing. The sample shows 150,000 to 200,000 clones, about 80% of them seen only once. The sequenced sample was PBMCs. Receptors were obtained from a man aged 18 to 30 in good health and CMV-seropositive. Each CDR3 is given with its conserved first and last residue. A D gene is named only where the DNA matches it firmly. Expanded clones get a size class; other rows say once, few or many, or leave the size out.

size,V,J,D,DNA,CDR3
-,TRBV5-1,TRBJ1-5,-,TGCGCCAGCAGCCAGTCAGAGGGGGAAAATCAGCCCCAGCATTTT,CASSQSEGENQPQHF
-,TRBV11-2,TRBJ2-2,-,TGTGCCAGCAGCTTTCCCTGGGGGGGCAGGAACACCGGGGAGCTGTTTTTT,CASSFPWGGRNTGELFF
-,TRBV18,TRBJ2-7,-,TGTGCCAGCTCTATCGGGAACGCGGACGAGCAGTACTTC,CASSIGNADEQYF
few,TRBV27,TRBJ1-3,TRBD1,TGTGCCAGCAGTCCGGGGACAGGGCTTGGAAACACCATATATTTT,CASSPGTGLGNTIYF
-,TRBV6-5,TRBJ1-5,-,TGTGCCAGCAGGCAAAACGCGAATCAGCCCCAGCATTTT,CASRQNANQPQHF
-,TRBV19,TRBJ2-5,-,TGTGCCAGTAGTGAATCTAGCAGACGGTACCAAGAGACCCAGTACTTC,CASSESSRRYQETQYF
-,TRBV10-3,TRBJ2-1,TRBD1,TGTGCCATCAGTGGGACAGGGCTCCGGGACAATGAGCAGTTCTTC,CAISGTGLRDNEQFF
-,TRBV28,TRBJ1-5,TRBD1,TGTGCCAGCAGTCCCGGGACAGGTAGCAATCAGCCCCAGCATTTT,CASSPGTGSNQPQHF
-,TRBV11-2,TRBJ2-7,-,TGTGCCACAGCACCGACAGACTCCTACGAGCAGTACTTC,CATAPTDSYEQYF
-,TRBV7-8,TRBJ2-2,TRBD1,TGTGCCACCCAGGAATTGACAGGGCTTGGGGCCGGGGAGCTGTTTTTT,CATQELTGLGAGELFF
-,TRBV21-1,TRBJ1-2,-,TGTGCCAGCAGCACAAGCCAATTCGGCCGCGGTGGGGGAGGATGCGGTGGCTACACCTTC,CASSTSQFGRGGGGCGGYTF
-,TRBV27,TRBJ1-1,-,TGTGCCAGCAGTTTATCGAATCGGGTTGAAGCTTTCTTT,CASSLSNRVEAFF
-,TRBV2,TRBJ2-7,TRBD2,TGTGCCAGCATGTCTTCGGGGGGAAACTACGAGCAGTACTTC,CASMSSGGNYEQYF
-,TRBV5-6,TRBJ2-1,TRBD1,TGTGCCAGCAGCTTGGGCAGGGGGCTCTACAATGAGCAGTTCTTC,CASSLGRGLYNEQFF
-,TRBV6-5,TRBJ2-3,TRBD2,TGTGCCAGCAGGGACCACCAAACCGGGAGGGATACGCAGTATTTT,CASRDHQTGRDTQYF
-,TRBV15,TRBJ2-3,TRBD2,TGTGCCCTAGCGGGACCCGAAAACACAGATACGCAGTATTTT,CALAGPENTDTQYF
-,TRBV4-2,TRBJ2-1,-,TGTGCCAGCAGCCAAGGAGGGCTCCCGGGAACGGGTGAGCAGTTCTTC,CASSQGGLPGTGEQFF
-,TRBV5-1,TRBJ2-3,TRBD2,TGCGCCAGCAGCTCTCCAACGGGACTAGCGGGAGGGCCTACAGATACGCAGTATTTT,CASSSPTGLAGGPTDTQYF
few,TRBV7-9,TRBJ2-5,TRBD2,TGTGCCAGCAGCTTAACTATGGGCGGGAGGGAGACCCAGTACTTC,CASSLTMGGRETQYF
-,TRBV6-1,TRBJ2-7,TRBD1,TGTGCCAGCAGGCAGGGGGCCTCCTACGAGCAGTACTTC,CASRQGASYEQYF
-,TRBV5-6,TRBJ1-1,-,TGTGCCAGCAGCTTTTATAGGGGAAGGAACACTGAAGCTTTCTTT,CASSFYRGRNTEAFF
-,TRBV28,TRBJ2-7,TRBD2,TGTGCCAGCAGTTTGATCTCTAGCGGGAGGTACGAGCAGTACTTC,CASSLISSGRYEQYF